This TCR beta chain stems from a study of post-analysis software for immune sequencing data. Study summary: The patients showed relapsing-remitting, secondary progressive and progressive-relapsing multiple sclerosis courses. Study-wide findings and caveats: Comparison with controls showed significantly lower normalized Chao1 diversity in multiple sclerosis patients. Four or five TRBV segments, TRBV5-6, TRBV5-1 and TRBV20-1 among them, were found more frequent in patients than controls. Same-batch preparations were strongly co-clustered by F measure.

About this clonotype: Its antigen remains unknown.

The CDR3 runs 15 residues. Germline V lookup: CDR1 SGHRS, CDR2 YFSETQ. Libraries were made from TCR beta cDNA, and they carried unique molecular identifiers. Roughly 0.5 million cDNA molecules were obtained from about 0.98 to 11 million T cells. MiXCR was run by TCRdb on the PCR reads, yielding one entry per CDR3 protein. The profile shows some 450,000 distinct CDR3 sequences, roughly 45% of them singletons. The sample was blood. This chain links TRBV5-1 with TRBJ2-4; D tentatively fits TRBD1 or TRBD2 (5 bases each). The J call may not be correct, given that the DNA end is closer to TRBJ2-7. This sequence was found in a girl aged 5-17 years with multiple sclerosis. CDR3: CASSWGTKRSDEQYF. CDR3 DNA: TGCGCCAGCAGCTGGGGGACCAAGAGAAGCGACGAGCAGTACTTC.